Presented here are 30 T cell receptor beta chains from one specimen sequenced in a study of regulatory T cells in long-lasting Graves disease. Building of the TCR beta libraries involved iRepertoire HTBI primers and Arm-PCR of CDR3 regions. TCRdb processed the multiplex PCR reads anew with MiXCR; each CDR3 protein has one entry. The table includes about 400,000 distinct CDR3 sequences, 15% to 20% detected once. This sample's time point: newly diagnosed GD, antithyroid drugs for less than 3 months. PBMC RNA was the source of the TCR library. The same sample was also studied in work on T cells in Graves' hyperthyroidism and ophthalmopathy.

The sequencing here drew on peripheral blood mononuclear cells (PBMCs), taken at new diagnosis, from a patient treated with antithyroid drugs. The receptors shown here come from a woman between 18 and 29 years old with Graves disease.

This chain uses TRBV5-1 with TRBJ1-2; TRBD1 agrees at 9 bases. The germline V gene has CDR1 SGHRS and CDR2 YFSETQ. Losses at the gene ends were 9 bases for V and 6 bases for J; bases not matched to a gene: 15. This CDR3 has 15 amino acids. The CDR3 bases are TGCGCCACAAAGCGGTGGACAGGGGCCGATGATGGCTACACCTTC. This encodes CATKRWTGADDGYTF. The variable domain in full, completed from reference TRBV5-1 and TRBJ1-2, reads KAGVTQTPRYLIKTRGQQVTLSCSPISGHRSVSWYQQTPGQGLQFLFEYFSETQRNKGNFPGRFSGRQFSNSRSEMNVSTLELGDSALYLCATKRWTGADDGYTFGSGTRLTVV.

V usage is TRBV4-1 and J usage is TRBJ1-2; 8 positions match TRBD1. The germline V gene encodes CDR1 MGHRA and CDR2 YSYEKL. J gave up 10 bases and V 3 bases, and 1 base lay outside the gene matches. This CDR3 is 11 amino acids long. The chain's CDR3 is CASSQDRAYTF. In DNA, the CDR3 is TGCGCCAGCAGCCAGGACAGGGCCTACACCTTC.

The table lists this clonotype with many counts. V is TRBV20-1 and J is TRBJ1-1; 7 bases are shared with TRBD1. From germline, CDR1 is DFQATT and CDR2 SNEGSKA (reference sequence). The CDR3 has 13 amino acids. V shed 6 bases, J shed 1 base, and the junction held 5 bases outside the gene matches. The CDR3 here is CSARGTQNTEAFF. The CDR3 DNA reads as TGCAGTGCCAGGGGGACGCAGAACACTGAAGCTTTCTTT.

This clonotype was observed at least ten times. J is TRBJ2-1 and V is TRBV9; 10 positions match TRBD2. The ends lost 4 bases at V and 7 bases at J; junction bases unmatched: 14. Germline CDR1 and CDR2: SGDLS and YYNGEE. The CDR3 is 17 amino acids. The CDR3 bases are TGTGCCAGCAGCCATCTAGCGGGAGCGGGGTTTTATAATGAGCAGTTCTTC. Translation: CASSHLAGAGFYNEQFF. The full variable domain, its missing parts supplied by reference TRBV9 and TRBJ2-1, is DSGVTQTPKHLITATGQRVTLRCSPRSGDLSVYWYQQSLDQGLQFLIQYYNGEERAKGNILERFSAQQFPDLHSELNLSSLELGDSALYFCASSHLAGAGFYNEQFFGPGTRLTVL.

This clonotype was seen many times. The rearrangement links TRBV28 to TRBJ1-5; D call uncertain. The V gene's germline CDR1 is MDHEN and CDR2 SYDVKM. V was pared by 2 bases and J by 7 bases, with 6 bases between. The CDR3 has 12 amino acids. CDR3 amino acids: CASSLMGQPQHF. DNA for the CDR3: TGTGCCAGCAGTTTAATGGGACAGCCCCAGCATTTT.

The chain couples TRBV10-3 to TRBJ1-2, with a possible D match to TRBD1 (6 bases). The CDR3 covers 14 residues. V was cut by 4 bases and J by 5 bases, with 14 bases left in between. Germline V gene lookup returns CDR1 ENHRY and CDR2 SYGVKD. In DNA form, the CDR3 reads TGTGCCATCAGTGGGTCACAGGGATCATATGGCTACACCTTC. Amino acids: CAISGSQGSYGYTF.

This clonotype was observed many times. The chain has TRBV2 and TRBJ2-7, with unresolved D. The V gene's germline CDR1 is SNHLY and CDR2 FYNNEI. The V gene lost 8 bases and the J gene lost 5 bases, with 13 bases spanning the gap. There are 12 residues in the CDR3. The CDR3 reads CASQRSRNEQYF. The CDR3 DNA sequence: TGTGCCAGCCAGCGTTCTCGGAACGAGCAGTACTTC.

The chain combines TRBV5-1 with TRBJ1-6; D remains ambiguous. V shed 1 base and J shed 6 bases, with 8 bases lying between them. Germline CDR1 and CDR2: SGHRS and YFSETQ. CDR3 length equals 14 residues. CDR3 nucleotides: TGCGCCAGCAGCTTGAGAGGAGCTAATTCACCCCTCCACTTT. Residues: CASSLRGANSPLHF.

This clonotype was counted at least ten times. The chain carries TRBV2 and TRBJ2-1; 14 positions match TRBD2. CDR1 and CDR2 from the germline V gene are SNHLY and FYNNEI. The CDR3 runs 15 residues. V shed 6 bases, J shed 7 bases, and the junction held 5 bases outside the gene matches. The CDR3 here is CASRLGLAGVNEQFF. CDR3 bases: TGTGCCAGCAGACTGGGACTAGCGGGAGTTAATGAGCAGTTCTTC.

This clonotype was picked up many times. The rearrangement joins TRBV3-1 to TRBJ1-1; D remains unclear. The V end lost 2 bases, the J end lost 8 bases, and 6 bases lay between the germline ends. CDR3 length: 11 residues. Germline CDR1 reads LGHDT; CDR2 reads YNNKEL (reference sequence). The CDR3, as DNA: TGTGCCAGCAGCCAAAACAAAGAAGCTTTCTTT. Translating it yields CASSQNKEAFF.

This clonotype has at least ten counts. V and J are TRBV28 and TRBJ2-5; the D gene is possibly TRBD2 (6 bases). The V gene lost 7 bases and the J gene lost 5 bases, with 11 bases spanning the gap. CDR3 length: 12 residues. Germline V gene sequence: CDR1 MDHEN, CDR2 SYDVKM. CDR3 amino acids: CASTPRDETQYF. The CDR3 DNA sequence: TGTGCCAGCACACCGCGGGATGAGACCCAGTACTTC.

This clonotype was picked up many times. The chain joins TRBV24-1 to TRBJ1-5; D is perhaps TRBD1 (6 bases). Germline loops: CDR1 KGHDR, CDR2 SFDVKD. The CDR3 extends over 17 amino acids. The V and J ends lost 2 bases and 3 bases respectively, with 16 bases between them. The CDR3 DNA reads TGTGCCACCAGTGATTCCGCCCGGGGGCGGTACAATCAGCCCCAGCATTTT. Translated: CATSDSARGRYNQPQHF.

This clonotype was seen repeatedly, ten times or more. V gene TRBV5-1 combines with J gene TRBJ2-3, with TRBD2 identical over 10 bases. The CDR3 consists of 18 residues. The germline V gene encodes CDR1 SGHRS and CDR2 YFSETQ. V lost 2 bases, J lost 0 bases, and 9 bases stayed unmatched. The CDR3 protein is CASSFGLAEDYSTDTQYF. CDR3 nucleotides: TGCGCCAGCAGCTTTGGACTAGCGGAGGATTATAGCACAGATACGCAGTATTTT.

This clonotype came up a few times. The chain has TRBV6-2 or TRBV6-3 and TRBJ2-4; D ambiguous. CDR1 and CDR2 from the germline V gene are MNHEY and SVGEGT. Trimming cost V 6 bases and J 8 bases, with 8 bases left between them. The CDR3 loop spans 11 amino acids. CDR3 residues: CASRLGHIQYF. CDR3 DNA sequence: TGTGCCAGCAGATTAGGGCACATTCAGTACTTC.

The sample holds a few counts of this clonotype. This sequence joins TRBV12-3 or TRBV12-4 and TRBJ1-4; possible D gene TRBD1, 6 bases. The V and J ends lost 6 bases and 11 bases respectively, with 13 bases between them. The CDR3 is 12 amino acids. Written as DNA, the CDR3 is TGTGCCAGCAGACCTTCTAGGGGGAAACTGTTTTTT. Translating it yields CASRPSRGKLFF.

The count of this clonotype is one. The chain employs TRBV20-1 and TRBJ2-1; TRBD2 agrees at 14 bases. After removal of 7 bases from V and 3 bases from J, the junction contained 8 bases not matched to a gene. The CDR3 sequence is 16 residues long. The germline V gene encodes CDR1 DFQATT and CDR2 SNEGSKA (reference sequence). The CDR3 region is CSVSGLAGVIYNEQFF. The CDR3 region has the DNA TGCAGTGTGTCGGGACTAGCGGGAGTAATCTACAATGAGCAGTTCTTC.

This clonotype appeared many times. J is TRBJ2-1 and V is TRBV7-9; D is perhaps TRBD2 (6 bases). Trimming pared 0 bases from V and 6 bases from J, leaving 6 bases between. The CDR3 is 13 residues long. The germline CDR1 and CDR2 sequences are SEHNR and FQNEAQ (reference sequence). CDR3 bases: TGTGCCAGCAGCTTAGCGCGGGGCAATGAGCAGTTCTTC. Amino acids: CASSLARGNEQFF.

This clonotype showed up just a few times. The gene calls are TRBV29-1 and TRBJ2-7; D is possibly TRBD1 or TRBD2 (6 bases each). Germline lookup yields CDR1 SQVTM and CDR2 ANQGSEA. V lost 1 base and J lost 4, with 14 bases in between. The CDR3 spans 14 residues. CDR3 region: CSVEGGANVYEQYF. DNA of the CDR3: TGCAGCGTTGAAGGGGGGGCGAATGTTTACGAGCAGTACTTC.

This clonotype was picked up many times. The genes are TRBV2 and TRBJ2-7; weak D call: TRBD2 (5 bases). V gave up 7 bases and J gave up 3 bases, with 16 bases separating them. Germline CDR1 and CDR2: SNHLY and FYNNEI. The CDR3 extends over 14 amino acids. CDR3 in amino acids: CASTGRGRDYEQYF. The CDR3 region has the DNA TGTGCCAGCACCGGGCGAGGGCGAGACTACGAGCAGTACTTC. Using reference TRBV2 and TRBJ2-7 for the parts outside the CDR3, the full variable domain is EPEVTQTPSHQVTQMGQEVILRCVPISNHLYFYWYRQILGQKVEFLVSFYNNEISEKSEIFDDQFSVERPDGSNFTLKIRSTKLEDSAMYFCASTGRGRDYEQYFGPGTRLTVT.

The chain carries TRBV20-1 and TRBJ1-1; 7 bases map to TRBD1. Germline V gene data show CDR1 as DFQATT and CDR2 as SNEGSKA (reference sequence). Trimming cost V 1 base and J 1 base; bases outside gene matches: 9. This CDR3 has 16 amino acids. CDR3: CSARGQTGQPNTEAFF. The CDR3 DNA reads TGCAGTGCTAGAGGGCAAACGGGACAGCCGAACACTGAAGCTTTCTTT.

A few counts support this clonotype. A read error is the likely source, as a far larger clone sits one nucleotide away. The chain uses TRBV6-1 and TRBJ2-7; 13 nucleotides line up with TRBD2. This CDR3 is 15 amino acids long. CDR1 is MNHNS and CDR2 is SASEGT in the germline V gene. V lost 6 bases, J lost 4 bases, and 6 bases stayed unmatched. CDR3 residues: CASSYGLAGEYEQYF. In DNA form, the CDR3 reads TGTGCCAGCAGCTATGGACTAGCGGGAGAGTACGAGCAGTACTTC.

This clonotype came up many times. This chain connects TRBV11-3 to TRBJ2-2; 7 bases map to TRBD2. The germline V gene encodes CDR1 SGHNT and CDR2 YENEEA. The trim removed 6 bases at V and 1 base at J, leaving 11 bases unmatched. CDR3 length equals 17 residues. CDR3 bases: TGTGCCAGCAGTCCTTCGGTCGGACTAGGGAACACCGGGGAGCTGTTTTTT. Translation: CASSPSVGLGNTGELFF.

The chain uses TRBV6-5 and TRBJ1-1, with D unclear. V was shortened by 2 bases and J by 2 bases, with 9 bases between the two germline ends. Germline-derived CDR1 and CDR2 are MNHEY and SVGAGI. CDR3 length equals 14 residues. As DNA, the CDR3 is TGTGCCAGCAGTTACGCCAGTCCCAACACTGAAGCTTTCTTT. Translation: CASSYASPNTEAFF.

This clonotype showed up many times. The CDR3 protein is CASRGSPSSYNEQFF. CDR3 bases: TGCGCCAGCAGAGGCAGTCCGAGCTCCTACAATGAGCAGTTCTTC. J is TRBJ2-1 and V is TRBV5-1; D gene unclear. The CDR3 spans 15 residues. Trimming cost V 5 bases and J 0 bases, with 12 bases left between them. The germline gives CDR1 SGHRS, CDR2 YFSETQ.

This clonotype appeared a few times. This chain connects TRBV29-1 to TRBJ2-3; 11 bases line up with TRBD2. In germline, CDR1 is SQVTM, CDR2 ANQGSEA. There are 14 residues in the CDR3. J was trimmed by 5 bases and V by 6 bases; bases with no gene match: 7. In nucleotides, the CDR3 is TGCAGCGTAGCACTAGCGGGAGTTGTAGATACGCAGTATTTT. Translating it yields CSVALAGVVDTQYF.

The chain combines TRBV15 with TRBJ1-4; D is unresolved. Germline CDR1 is LNHNV and CDR2 is YYDKDF (reference sequence). V lost 5 bases, J lost 5 bases, and 15 bases lay in between. This CDR3 is 15 amino acids long. The DNA of the CDR3 is TGTGCCACCAGCCGCGGAGGAATGGCGAATGAAAAACTGTTTTTT. Its translation: CATSRGGMANEKLFF.

This clonotype came up many times. This chain's CDR3 is CASSSIPKAGANEQYF. The CDR3 DNA reads as TGTGCCAGCAGCTCAATCCCGAAAGCGGGAGCTAACGAGCAGTACTTC. The chain recombines TRBV11-2 with TRBJ2-7, with 8 bases matching TRBD2. Unmatched junction bases numbered 13, after V lost 4 bases and J lost 5 bases. Germline V gives CDR1 SGHAT, CDR2 FQNNGV. The CDR3 runs to 16 residues.

This clonotype was detected many times. The chain couples TRBV6-1 to TRBJ1-1; perhaps TRBD1 as D (6 bases). The germline gives CDR1 MNHNS, CDR2 SASEGT. The V and J ends lost 7 bases and 2 bases respectively, with 11 bases between them. This CDR3 has 13 amino acids. This chain's CDR3 is CASTRGGNTEAFF. CDR3 DNA sequence: TGTGCCAGCACCAGGGGTGGAAACACTGAAGCTTTCTTT.

This clonotype was detected many times. The rearrangement joins TRBV20-1 to TRBJ1-2, with D perhaps matching TRBD1 (6 bases). The CDR3 loop spans 15 amino acids. Trimming cost V 0 bases and J 2 bases, with 13 bases left between them. The V gene's germline CDR1 is DFQATT and CDR2 SNEGSKA (reference sequence). CDR3 nucleotide sequence: TGCAGTGCTAGAGATCCGAGGGGGTGGAACTATGGCTACACCTTC. Translating it yields CSARDPRGWNYGYTF.

There are a few counts of this clonotype. The junction differs from germline at one of its ends, possibly a read error. This chain links TRBV7-7 with TRBJ2-7; 8 bases map to TRBD2. The V gene's germline CDR1 is SSHAT and CDR2 FNYEAQ (reference sequence). The CDR3 length is 16 residues. This CDR3 is CASSLGGNLGGAEQYF. The CDR3 DNA sequence: TGTGCTAGCAGCTTAGGGGGGAACCTCGGGGGGGCCGAGCAGTACTTC.